This TCR beta chain was sequenced in a study of T cell responses to AZD1222 COVID-19 vaccine. Across the study: Second-dose schedules of about 4 or about 12 weeks were combined. Findings and caveats of the study: It was only a handful of AZD1222 recipients who were seropositive at baseline. Close to half of all spike-specific TCRs reportedly target regions of the variants that are unmutated. White British people made up most donors, females outnumbered males, and clonal diversity was possibly underestimated.

Trimming cost V 10 bases and J 8 bases; bases outside gene matches: 11. The CDR3 totals 13 residues. Germline lookup yields CDR1 ENHRY and CDR2 SYGVKD. Using immunoSEQ multiplex PCR, the repertoire was profiled, and TCRdb retains in-frame clones only, with some absent. The sample gives tens of thousands of clones, around 86% of which show up once; 20% to 30% is in the top ten. As for this clone: Its antigen is still unknown.

V gene TRBV10-3 combines with J gene TRBJ2-1, with 7 bases lining up with TRBD1. This clonotype originated in an adult in good health. Sequences were derived from peripheral blood, sampled on day 0 of AZD1222 vaccination. Here the CDR3 reads CATQNTGDDEQFF. DNA for the CDR3: TGTGCCACTCAAAACACAGGGGATGATGAGCAGTTCTTC.